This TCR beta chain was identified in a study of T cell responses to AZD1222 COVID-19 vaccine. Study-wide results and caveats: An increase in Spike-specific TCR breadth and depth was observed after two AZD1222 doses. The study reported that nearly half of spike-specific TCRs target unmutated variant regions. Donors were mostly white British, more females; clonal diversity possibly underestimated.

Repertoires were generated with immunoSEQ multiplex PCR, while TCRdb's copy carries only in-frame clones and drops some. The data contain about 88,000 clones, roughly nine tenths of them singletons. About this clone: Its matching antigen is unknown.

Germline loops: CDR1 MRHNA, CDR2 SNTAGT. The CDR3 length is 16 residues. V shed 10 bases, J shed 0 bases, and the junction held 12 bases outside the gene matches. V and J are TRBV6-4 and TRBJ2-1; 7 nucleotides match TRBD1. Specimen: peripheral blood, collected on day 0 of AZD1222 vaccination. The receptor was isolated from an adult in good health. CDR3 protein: CATSRETGRSYNEQFF. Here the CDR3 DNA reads TGTGCCACATCGAGGGAGACAGGGCGCTCCTACAATGAGCAGTTCTTC.